This TCR beta chain was identified in a study of blood T cell repertoires in COVID-19 (dated by TCRdb to the early 2020s). Describing the broader study: Samples from collaborators originated in the United States, Italy and Spain and spanned both the acute and convalescent phases of COVID-19. The prospective study material was composed of cDNA or gDNA derived from T cells, B-cell-depleted T cells, or PBMCs. The dataset comprised deeply sampled blood TCRbeta repertoires from subjects exposed to, actively infected with, or recovered from COVID-19. The repertoires were made available in a free public database intended to serve as a resource for research on the immune response to SARS-CoV-2. The samples were drawn from the first 160 participants of the ongoing ImmuneRACE study and from over a thousand subjects provided by 6 global collaborators. The sample metadata nearly always contained a de-identified subject ID, COVID-19 status, age in years and sex. HLA class I and class II types, where available, came from metadata supplied by the sample provider rather than from assay-based typing.

There are 12 amino acids in the CDR3, from cysteine to phenylalanine inclusive. The sequence is cut down to CDR3 DNA, 36 bases in frame from base 1. The junction carries 4 bases between V and J, which are trimmed by 1 base and 7 bases respectively. Looking up the germline V gene (reference sequence) yields CDR1 LNHNV and CDR2 YYDKDF. A second Seattle source provided samples from volunteer blood donors who had recovered from COVID-19. The collaborating institutions used their own protocols to collect whole blood in K2EDTA tubes. For TCRbeta analysis, collaborators shipped samples in one of three forms: frozen whole blood, isolated PBMCs, or DNA extracted from either of those sample types. TCRbeta CDR3 regions were amplified from genomic DNA using the immunoSEQ Assay, a bias-controlled multiplex PCR. The authors processed their data as follows. The number of nucleated cells in each sample was estimated from the amplification of reference gene primers within the assay. Sequence reads were collapsed and filtered to measure the absolute abundance of every unique TCRbeta CDR3 rearrangement. Productive Simpson clonality was computed per sample as the square root of Simpson's diversity index over productive rearrangements. This immuneACCESS table, as held by TCRdb, lists in-frame sequences with V and J called but not all clones. Of the missing ones, under half trace to an unresolved V gene in checked studies; the others have no known cause. The DNA was the basis for D and trimming; V, J and clone size are from that table. The sample table holds 130,000 to 150,000 clones, of which approximately 80% were seen once. Together, the top ten hold 3.5% to 4% of the sample.

What the authors observed across the whole study: The quantity of clinical and demographic metadata differed by source and by participant and was supplied without curation.

Of note for this clone: Its binding antigen is unknown. It has no much larger one-base neighbor in the sample; base qualities were not kept.

The sequencing sample was made of peripheral blood. The TCR was taken from a man in his 70s who had recovered from COVID-19. The chain was built from TRBV15 and TRBJ2-2; no D gene can be assigned with confidence. The CDR3 has the sequence CATSRGVGELFF. The DNA is as follows: TGTGCCACCAGCAGAGGCGTCGGGGAGCTGTTTTTT.